The 32 T cell receptor beta chains listed next were all sequenced from one sample in a study of blood T cell repertoires in COVID-19 (TCRdb year 2020). Libraries were prepared through the immunoSEQ multiplex PCR assay. TCRdb took over this immuneACCESS table, retaining in-frame rearrangements with V and J assigned. Such tables are incomplete; in checked studies, under half of the missing clones stem from an unresolved V gene, and the remainder is unexplained. Here the sample has around 210,000 clones; about 89% occur a single time. The biggest ten clones account for approximately 8.2% of the sample. Sequencing input: PBMCs or T cells enriched from blood (not recorded which). These receptors were obtained from a woman between 18 and 29 years old who had recovered from COVID-19.

In regard to this clone: This sample also contains other DNA sequences that code for the same CDR3. The rearrangement uses TRBV7-9 and TRBJ2-5; 10 positions agree with TRBD2. J was trimmed by 1 base and V by 5 bases; bases with no gene match: 4. Germline CDR1 reads SEHNR; CDR2 reads FQNEAQ (reference sequence). There are 15 residues in the CDR3. CDR3 in DNA: TGTGCCAGCAGCCTCTGGACTAGCGGCCAAGAGACCCAGTACTTC. It specifies CASSLWTSGQETQYF.

The CDR3: CASSYGLAGDNEQFF. The CDR3 DNA is TGTGCCAGCAGTTACGGACTAGCGGGGGACAATGAGCAGTTCTTC. The rearrangement links TRBV7-3 to TRBJ2-1; 13 nucleotides align to TRBD2. The CDR3 extends over 15 amino acids. V gave up 6 bases and J gave up 5 bases; unmatched junction bases: 4. Germline-derived CDR1 and CDR2 are SGHTA and FQGTGA.

This chain joins TRBV5-6 and TRBJ1-2; 10 bases fit TRBD1. Germline V gene lookup returns CDR1 SGHDT and CDR2 YYEEEE. The CDR3 contains 16 residues. Trimming cost V 4 bases and J 1 base; bases outside gene matches: 7. The CDR3 DNA reads as TGTGCCAGCAGCCGCCGGGACAGGGGCTATAACTATGGCTACACCTTC. It specifies CASSRRDRGYNYGYTF.

This chain joins TRBV28 and TRBJ1-1; D unclear. V lost 1 base and J lost 2, with 11 bases in between. Per the germline V gene, CDR1 is MDHEN and CDR2 is SYDVKM. The CDR3 extends over 15 amino acids. CDR3 amino acids: CASSLFPQANTEAFF. Written as DNA, the CDR3 is TGTGCCAGCAGTTTATTCCCTCAGGCTAACACTGAAGCTTTCTTT.

The rearrangement uses TRBV12-5 and TRBJ1-4, with 8 bases that match TRBD1. The CDR3 is 13 residues long. The germline V gene encodes CDR1 LGHNT and CDR2 FRNRAP. V gave up 5 bases and J gave up 8 bases; unmatched junction bases: 4. In nucleotides, the CDR3 is TGTGCTAGTGGTGGACAGGGATCAGAAAAACTGTTTTTT. Protein: CASGGQGSEKLFF.

The chain recombines TRBV18 with TRBJ2-1; D possibly corresponds to TRBD1 (5 bases). This CDR3 comprises 15 residues. CDR1 and CDR2 from the germline V gene are KGHSH and LQKENI. Trimming pared 6 bases from V and 0 bases from J, leaving 12 bases between. CDR3: CASSRGQASYNEQFF. The CDR3, as DNA: TGTGCCAGCTCCCGAGGACAAGCCTCCTACAATGAGCAGTTCTTC.

This chain joins TRBV12-3 or TRBV12-4 and TRBJ1-5; D ambiguous. V lost 5 bases and J 9 bases, leaving 8 bases between the germline ends. The CDR3 totals 11 residues. The CDR3 coding sequence is TGTGCCAGCAGTGGAGCGTCGCCCCAGCATTTT. As protein: CASSGASPQHF.

Concerning this clone itself: Other DNA sequences in this specimen translate into the identical CDR3. The rearrangement uses TRBV5-1 and TRBJ1-2; D is possibly TRBD1 (6 bases). The CDR3 extends over 13 amino acids. V shed 4 bases and J shed 2 bases, with 9 bases lying between them. Looked up from germline, CDR1 is SGHRS and CDR2 is YFSETQ. Here the CDR3 DNA reads TGCGCCAGCAGCCCGGGGACAAACTATGGCTACACCTTC. As protein: CASSPGTNYGYTF.

This chain connects TRBV11-2 to TRBJ2-1; D is perhaps TRBD2 (5 bases). The V end lost 4 bases, the J end lost 6 bases, and 7 bases lay between the germline ends. The CDR3 length is 12 residues. Germline assignment: CDR1 SGHAT and CDR2 FQNNGV. The CDR3 DNA is TGTGCCAGCAGCTGGCGGGCCAATGAGCAGTTCTTC. The encoded protein is CASSWRANEQFF. Full variable domain (rest looked up from reference TRBV11-2 and TRBJ2-1): EAGVAQSPRYKIIEKRQSVAFWCNPISGHATLYWYQQILGQGPKLLIQFQNNGVVDDSQLPKDRFSAERLKGVDSTLKIQPAKLEDSAVYLCASSWRANEQFFGPGTRLTVL.

V gene TRBV28 combines with J gene TRBJ2-2, with 10 bases identical to TRBD1. The CDR3 length is 14 residues. J gave up 4 bases and V 6 bases, and 2 bases lay outside the gene matches. Germline CDR1 MDHEN, CDR2 SYDVKM. The CDR3 protein is CASRRTGGTGELFF. The DNA of the CDR3 is TGTGCCAGCAGACGGACAGGGGGCACCGGGGAGCTGTTTTTT.

This clone appeared a single time. The J gene is TRBJ1-6, the V gene TRBV27, with TRBD1 as a possible D gene (6 bases). Deletions cut 3 bases from V and 1 base from J, with 13 bases between. The V gene's germline CDR1 is MNHEY and CDR2 SMNVEV (reference sequence). CDR3 length: 17 residues. The CDR3 coding sequence is TGTGCCAGCAGTTTTGAGGGTAGGGGGTCCTATAATTCACCCCTCCACTTT. It specifies CASSFEGRGSYNSPLHF.

The J gene is TRBJ2-4, the V gene TRBV7-2, with 7 bases aligning to TRBD1. Germline V gene lookup returns CDR1 SGHTA and CDR2 FQGNSA. The CDR3 runs to 14 residues. V lost 5 bases to trimming and J lost 5 bases; unmatched junction nucleotides: 6. This CDR3 reads CASSPWTGQNIQYF. CDR3 DNA: TGTGCCAGCAGCCCTTGGACAGGCCAAAACATTCAGTACTTC.

The V gene is TRBV3-1 (or the pseudogene TRBV3-2), the J gene TRBJ2-3; D perhaps matches TRBD2 (5 bases). The CDR3 contains 14 residues. V was pared by 4 bases and J by 4 bases, with 12 bases between. CDR1 LGHDT and CDR2 YNNKEL come from the germline V gene (reference sequence). The CDR3 region has the DNA TGTGCCAGCAGCCCCGGACTGATTCCAGATACGCAGTATTTT. It encodes CASSPGLIPDTQYF.

V usage is TRBV4-1 and J usage is TRBJ1-4; 7 bases fit TRBD1. V lost 0 bases, J lost 3 bases, and 4 bases stayed unmatched. The CDR3 totals 16 residues. CDR1 is MGHRA and CDR2 is YSYEKL in the germline V gene. CDR3 coding DNA: TGCGCCAGCAGCCAAGAGGCAGGGGGAGCTAATGAAAAACTGTTTTTT. Its protein product is CASSQEAGGANEKLFF.

This clone was counted a single time. The rearrangement links TRBV6-5 to TRBJ1-2; maybe TRBD1 (6 bases). Looked up from germline, CDR1 is MNHEY and CDR2 is SVGAGI. The CDR3 totals 16 residues. Trimming took off 2 bases at V and 2 bases at J, with 15 bases between the two ends. CDR3 in amino acids: CASSYRAGVMNYGYTF. The CDR3 DNA is TGTGCCAGCAGTTACCGGGCAGGGGTAATGAACTATGGCTACACCTTC.

The J gene is TRBJ1-5, the V gene TRBV4-1; no clear D gene. Trimming cost V 1 base and J 2 bases, with 12 bases left between them. The CDR3 contains 16 residues. CDR1 MGHRA and CDR2 YSYEKL come from the germline V gene. Here the CDR3 reads CASSQVVSEGNQPQHF. In nucleotides, the CDR3 is TGCGCCAGCAGCCAAGTCGTCAGCGAGGGCAATCAGCCCCAGCATTTT.

The genes are TRBV28 and TRBJ1-5, with TRBD1 matching 11 bases. The CDR3 has 14 residues. J lost 5 bases, V lost 7 bases, and 4 bases had no gene match. Germline CDR1 and CDR2: MDHEN and SYDVKM. The CDR3 loop is CASIGQGAYQPQHF. The CDR3 coding sequence is TGTGCCAGCATAGGACAGGGGGCATATCAGCCCCAGCATTTT. Full variable domain (outside the CDR3, taken from reference TRBV28 and TRBJ1-5): DVKVTQSSRYLVKRTGEKVFLECVQDMDHENMFWYRQDPGLGLRLIYFSYDVKMKEKGDIPEGYSVSREKKERFSLILESASTNQTSMYLCASIGQGAYQPQHFGDGTRLSIL.

This chain connects TRBV9 to TRBJ2-7, with D maybe TRBD2 (7 bases). This CDR3 spans 16 amino acids. V was clipped by 4 bases and J by 2 bases, with 19 bases between them. Per the germline V gene, CDR1 is SGDLS and CDR2 is YYNGEE. The CDR3 protein is CASSPHGLGGPYEQYF. The CDR3 nucleotides are TGTGCCAGCAGCCCACACGGGCTGGGGGGGCCCTACGAGCAGTACTTC.

This chain connects TRBV2 to TRBJ2-5; 10 bases map to TRBD1. V shed 3 bases and J 5 bases; nucleotides not matched to a gene: 9. This CDR3 spans 16 amino acids. Germline V gene sequence: CDR1 SNHLY, CDR2 FYNNEI. Written as DNA, the CDR3 is TGTGCCAGCAGTGACACTGGGACAGGGGTAGGGGAGACCCAGTACTTC. Translated: CASSDTGTGVGETQYF.

The V gene is TRBV9, the J gene TRBJ1-6; no reliable D call. Trimming took 0 bases from V and 6 from J, leaving 7 bases between them. The V gene's germline CDR1 is SGDLS and CDR2 YYNGEE. This CDR3 spans 14 amino acids. For the CDR3, the DNA is TGTGCCAGCAGCGTAGAAGGGAGTAATTCACCCCTCCACTTT. Its protein product is CASSVEGSNSPLHF.

As DNA, the CDR3 is TGTGCCAGTAGCCCCGGGCGGCGGGAGCTCCCTAATGAAAAACTGTTTTTT. It codes for CASSPGRRELPNEKLFF. V usage is TRBV28 and J usage is TRBJ1-4; D call uncertain. The V end lost 9 bases, the J end lost 3 bases, and 23 bases lay between the germline ends. Germline V lookup: CDR1 MDHEN, CDR2 SYDVKM. The length of the CDR3 is 17 residues. The full variable domain, in which reference TRBV28 and TRBJ1-4 provide the parts outside the CDR3, is DVKVTQSSRYLVKRTGEKVFLECVQDMDHENMFWYRQDPGLGLRLIYFSYDVKMKEKGDIPEGYSVSREKKERFSLILESASTNQTSMYLCASSPGRRELPNEKLFFGSGTQLSVL.

This chain links TRBV7-2 with TRBJ1-5; no clear D. The CDR3 is 17 residues long. The V gene lost 2 bases and the J gene lost 1 base, with 15 bases spanning the gap. Germline CDR1 reads SGHTA; CDR2 reads FQGNSA. The CDR3 reads CASSLSSQSWSNQPQHF. CDR3 sequence (DNA): TGTGCCAGCAGCTTAAGTTCTCAGTCGTGGAGCAATCAGCCCCAGCATTTT.

The V gene is TRBV29-1, the J gene TRBJ2-7; 9 bases are a match to TRBD1. Trimming took 3 bases from V and 6 from J; bases not matched to a gene: 21. CDR1 is SQVTM and CDR2 is ANQGSEA in the germline V gene. CDR3 length: 18 amino acids. CDR3 bases: TGCAGCGTTGAGGTTTCAAGGCTGTCGGGGGACAGGGTAAGCGAGCAGTACTTC. Protein sequence: CSVEVSRLSGDRVSEQYF.

CDR3: CASSRQGLEDTQYF. DNA for the CDR3: TGCGCCAGCAGTCGACAGGGTTTGGAAGATACGCAGTATTTT. V usage is TRBV5-1 and J usage is TRBJ2-3, with TRBD1 matching 7 bases. This CDR3 spans 14 amino acids. The germline V gene has CDR1 SGHRS and CDR2 YFSETQ. J was trimmed by 5 bases and V by 5 bases; bases with no gene match: 8.

This clone was picked up one time. The CDR3 reads CASSPTSGGYQETQYF. The CDR3 DNA reads as TGTGCCAGCAGCCCCACAAGCGGGGGGTACCAAGAGACCCAGTACTTC. This chain uses TRBV7-8 with TRBJ2-5; 9 nucleotides line up with TRBD2. The V gene end was trimmed by 5 bases and the J gene end by 0 bases; junction bases not matched to a gene: 7. From germline, CDR1 is SGHVS and CDR2 FQNEAQ. CDR3 length: 16 amino acids.

The chain joins TRBV4-1 to TRBJ2-7; 9 nucleotides line up with TRBD1. V gave up 3 bases and J gave up 1 base; unmatched junction bases: 10. Germline V gene data show CDR1 as MGHRA and CDR2 as YSYEKL. This CDR3 has 17 residues. The CDR3 region has the DNA TGCGCCAGCAGCCAGGGGTCCGGGACAGGGCCTTCCTACGAGCAGTACTTC. Translating it yields CASSQGSGTGPSYEQYF.

The chain combines TRBV2 with TRBJ2-7; tentative D call: TRBD1 (5 bases). The CDR3 covers 13 residues. Between the trimmed V and J ends, which lost 4 bases and 3 bases, there was a span of 10 bases. Germline lookup yields CDR1 SNHLY and CDR2 FYNNEI. As DNA, the CDR3 is TGTGCCAGCAGTGCGGTCAGGGTCTACGAGCAGTACTTC. Protein: CASSAVRVYEQYF.

This clone was recorded once. This sample includes further DNA sequences coding for the same CDR3. V usage is TRBV20-1 and J usage is TRBJ2-7, with D hard to call. The V end lost 3 bases, the J end lost 5 bases, and 8 bases lay between the germline ends. Germline V gene sequence: CDR1 DFQATT, CDR2 SNEGSKA (reference sequence). The CDR3 consists of 11 residues. Here the CDR3 reads CSARSGHEQYF. The CDR3 nucleotides are TGCAGTGCTAGGTCAGGCCACGAGCAGTACTTC.

V is TRBV6-2 or TRBV6-3 and J is TRBJ2-5; 7 bases fit TRBD2. The CDR3 is 17 amino acids. The V gene end was trimmed by 4 bases and the J gene end by 5 bases; junction bases not matched to a gene: 16. Germline assignment: CDR1 MNHEY and CDR2 SVGEGT. CDR3 sequence: CASSSAGGGKLGETQYF. The CDR3, as DNA: TGTGCCAGCAGTTCTGCTGGCGGGGGAAAGCTCGGGGAGACCCAGTACTTC.

The rearrangement links TRBV27 to TRBJ1-5, with 8 bases that match TRBD1. This CDR3 region has 19 residues. The germline gives CDR1 MNHEY, CDR2 SMNVEV (reference sequence). Trimming took 8 bases from V and 6 from J; bases not matched to a gene: 24. CDR3 in amino acids: CASRPLQGGAGGTGQPQHF. DNA for the CDR3: TGTGCCAGCCGGCCCTTACAGGGGGGCGCTGGAGGAACTGGTCAGCCCCAGCATTTT.

The chain has TRBV27 and TRBJ2-1; 8 nucleotides align to TRBD1. Losses at the gene ends were 5 bases for V and 3 bases for J; bases not matched to a gene: 9. Germline CDR1 MNHEY, CDR2 SMNVEV (reference sequence). This CDR3 is 16 amino acids long. The CDR3 protein is CASSIYRGIFYNEQFF. The CDR3, as DNA: TGTGCCAGCAGTATATACAGGGGGATATTCTACAATGAGCAGTTCTTC.

Here the CDR3 reads CASSPQGRGLTDTQYF. In DNA form, the CDR3 reads TGTGCCAGCAGCCCCCAGGGCAGGGGGCTAACGGATACGCAGTATTTT. The chain links TRBV21-1 to TRBJ2-3; the D call of TRBD1 is as the table states it, not checked on the DNA. TRBV21-1 is deemed a pseudogene. There are 16 residues in the CDR3.